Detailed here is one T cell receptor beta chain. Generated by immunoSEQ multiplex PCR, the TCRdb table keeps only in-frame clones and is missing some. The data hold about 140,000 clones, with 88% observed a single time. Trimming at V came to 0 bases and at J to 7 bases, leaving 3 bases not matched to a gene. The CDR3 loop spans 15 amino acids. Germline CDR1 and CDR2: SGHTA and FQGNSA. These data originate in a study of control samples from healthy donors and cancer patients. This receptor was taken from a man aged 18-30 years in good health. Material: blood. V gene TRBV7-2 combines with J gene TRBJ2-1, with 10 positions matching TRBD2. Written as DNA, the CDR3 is TGTGCCAGCAGCTTAGCCCCACTAGCGGGGAATGAGCAGTTCTTC. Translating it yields CASSLAPLAGNEQFF.